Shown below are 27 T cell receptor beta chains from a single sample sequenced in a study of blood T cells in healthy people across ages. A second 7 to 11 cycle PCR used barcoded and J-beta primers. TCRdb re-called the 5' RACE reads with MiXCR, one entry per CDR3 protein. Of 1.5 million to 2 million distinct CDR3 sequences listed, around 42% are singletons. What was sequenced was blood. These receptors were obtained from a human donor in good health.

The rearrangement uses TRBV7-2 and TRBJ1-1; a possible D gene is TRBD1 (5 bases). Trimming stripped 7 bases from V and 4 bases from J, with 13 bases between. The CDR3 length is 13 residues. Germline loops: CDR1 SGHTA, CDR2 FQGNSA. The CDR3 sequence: CASTVTVFTEAFF. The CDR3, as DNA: TGTGCCAGCACCGTGACAGTCTTCACTGAAGCTTTCTTT. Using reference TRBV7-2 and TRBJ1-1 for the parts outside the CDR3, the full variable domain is GAGVSQSPSNKVTEKGKDVELRCDPISGHTALYWYRQSLGQGLEFLIYFQGNSAPDKSGLPSDRFSAERTGGSVSTLTIQRTQQEDSAVYLCASTVTVFTEAFFGQGTRLTVV.

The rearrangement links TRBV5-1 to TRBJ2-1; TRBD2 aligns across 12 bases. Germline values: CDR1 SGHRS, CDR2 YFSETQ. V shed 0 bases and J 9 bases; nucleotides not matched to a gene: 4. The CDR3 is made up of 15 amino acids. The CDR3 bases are TGCGCCAGCAGCTTGGCCACTAGCGGGGGGAGTGAGCAGTTCTTC. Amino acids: CASSLATSGGSEQFF.

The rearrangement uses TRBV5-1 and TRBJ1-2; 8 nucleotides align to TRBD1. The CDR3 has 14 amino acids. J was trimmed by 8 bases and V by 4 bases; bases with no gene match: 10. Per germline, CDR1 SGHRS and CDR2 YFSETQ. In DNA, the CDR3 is TGCGCCAGCAGCACCGGACAGGGAGGAGGCGGCTACACCTTC. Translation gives CASSTGQGGGGYTF.

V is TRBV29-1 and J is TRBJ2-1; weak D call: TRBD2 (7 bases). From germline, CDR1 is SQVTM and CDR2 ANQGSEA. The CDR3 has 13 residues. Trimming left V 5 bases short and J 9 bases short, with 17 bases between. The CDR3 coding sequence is TGCAGCGTTTACGAGGGGGGGGCAGGTGAGCAGTTCTTC. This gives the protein CSVYEGGAGEQFF.

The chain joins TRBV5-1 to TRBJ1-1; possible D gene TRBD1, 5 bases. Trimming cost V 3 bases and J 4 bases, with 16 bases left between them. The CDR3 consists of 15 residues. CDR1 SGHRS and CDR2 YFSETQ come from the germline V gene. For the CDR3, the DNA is TGCGCCAGCAGCTACAACGAGGCAGGGACCACTGAAGCTTTCTTT. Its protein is CASSYNEAGTTEAFF.

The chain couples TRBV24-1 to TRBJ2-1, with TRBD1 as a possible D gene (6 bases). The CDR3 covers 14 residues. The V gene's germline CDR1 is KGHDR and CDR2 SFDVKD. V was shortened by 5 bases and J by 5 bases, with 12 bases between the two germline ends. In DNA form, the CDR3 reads TGTGCCACCAGTGCCCCCGGACAGAACAATGAGCAGTTCTTC. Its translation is CATSAPGQNNEQFF.

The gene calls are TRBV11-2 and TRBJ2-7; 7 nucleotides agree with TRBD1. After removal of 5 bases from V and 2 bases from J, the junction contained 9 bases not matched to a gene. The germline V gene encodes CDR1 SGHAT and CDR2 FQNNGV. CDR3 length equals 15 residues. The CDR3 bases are TGTGCCAGCAGCCGACAGGGTGGTAAAACCTACGAGCAGTACTTC. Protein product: CASSRQGGKTYEQYF.

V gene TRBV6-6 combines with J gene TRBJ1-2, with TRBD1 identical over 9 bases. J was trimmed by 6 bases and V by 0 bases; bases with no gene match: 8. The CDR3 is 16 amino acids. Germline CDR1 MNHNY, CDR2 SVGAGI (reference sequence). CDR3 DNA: TGTGCCAGCAGTTACTCGTCCGGGACAGGGATGGATGGCTACACCTTC. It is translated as CASSYSSGTGMDGYTF.

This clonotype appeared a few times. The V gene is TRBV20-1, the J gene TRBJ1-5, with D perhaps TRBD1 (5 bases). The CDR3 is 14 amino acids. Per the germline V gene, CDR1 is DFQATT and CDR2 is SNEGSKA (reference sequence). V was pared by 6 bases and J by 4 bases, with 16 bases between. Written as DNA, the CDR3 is TGCAGTGCCAATGACCGGGGGATTAATCAGCCCCAGCATTTT. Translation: CSANDRGINQPQHF.

The CDR3 coding sequence is TGTGCCACCAGAGTGGGGGGGGAGTTCACTGAAGCTTTCTTT. It yields the protein CATRVGGEFTEAFF. The V gene is TRBV15, the J gene TRBJ1-1, with a weak D call TRBD1 (5 bases). Trimming cost V 6 bases and J 4 bases, with 15 bases left between them. Per the germline V gene, CDR1 is LNHNV and CDR2 is YYDKDF (reference sequence). The CDR3 is 14 amino acids.

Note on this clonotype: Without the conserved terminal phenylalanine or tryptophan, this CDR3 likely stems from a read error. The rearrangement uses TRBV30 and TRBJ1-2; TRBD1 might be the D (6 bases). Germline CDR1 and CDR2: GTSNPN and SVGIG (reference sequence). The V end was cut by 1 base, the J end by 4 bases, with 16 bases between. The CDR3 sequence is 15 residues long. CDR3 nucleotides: TGTGCCTGGAGTGCCGACAGGTTCGCTTCCTATGGCTACACCATC. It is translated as CAWSADRFASYGYTI.

The CDR3 region has the DNA TGCAGTGCTAGAGATTCGGGAAGGTCAAGGTTAAGGCGCTACGAGCAGTACTTC. Protein: CSARDSGRSRLRRYEQYF. The chain combines TRBV20-1 with TRBJ2-7; D is perhaps TRBD2 (5 bases). The ends were cut back, 0 bases at V and 3 bases at J, with 24 bases in the middle. CDR3 length: 18 residues. Germline V lookup: CDR1 DFQATT, CDR2 SNEGSKA (reference sequence).

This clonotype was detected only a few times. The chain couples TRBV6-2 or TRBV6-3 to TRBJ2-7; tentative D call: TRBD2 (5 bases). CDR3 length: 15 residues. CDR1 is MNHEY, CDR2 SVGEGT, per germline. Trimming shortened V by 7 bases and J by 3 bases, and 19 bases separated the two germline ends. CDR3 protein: CASTPTWPSGYEQYF. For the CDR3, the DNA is TGTGCCAGCACTCCAACGTGGCCCAGCGGCTACGAGCAGTACTTC.

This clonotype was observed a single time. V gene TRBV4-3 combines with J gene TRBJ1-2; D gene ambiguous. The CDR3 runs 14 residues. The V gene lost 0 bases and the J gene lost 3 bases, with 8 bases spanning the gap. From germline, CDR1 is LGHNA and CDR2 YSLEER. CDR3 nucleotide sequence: TGCGCCAGCAGCCAAGATCTTACGGACTATGGCTACACCTTC. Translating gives CASSQDLTDYGYTF.

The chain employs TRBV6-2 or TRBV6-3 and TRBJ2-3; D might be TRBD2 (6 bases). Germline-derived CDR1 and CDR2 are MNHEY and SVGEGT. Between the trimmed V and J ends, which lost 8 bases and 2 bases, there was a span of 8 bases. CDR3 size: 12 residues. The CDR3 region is CASGLHTDTQYF. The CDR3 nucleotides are TGTGCCAGCGGACTACACACAGATACGCAGTATTTT.

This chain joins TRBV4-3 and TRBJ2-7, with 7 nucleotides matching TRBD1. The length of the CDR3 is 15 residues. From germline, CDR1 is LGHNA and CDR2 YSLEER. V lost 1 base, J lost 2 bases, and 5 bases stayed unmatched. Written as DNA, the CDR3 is TGCGCCAGCAGCCAAGTAATAGGGACAGCCTACGAGCAGTACTTC. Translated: CASSQVIGTAYEQYF.

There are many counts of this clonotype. The CDR3 bases are TGTGCCAGCAGGAAGATCCAATCGAGCTATGGCTACACCTTC. This gives the protein CASRKIQSSYGYTF. The chain couples TRBV2 to TRBJ1-2; D uncertain. The CDR3 consists of 14 residues. The V gene lost 6 bases and the J gene lost 4 bases, with 15 bases spanning the gap. Germline CDR1 and CDR2: SNHLY and FYNNEI.

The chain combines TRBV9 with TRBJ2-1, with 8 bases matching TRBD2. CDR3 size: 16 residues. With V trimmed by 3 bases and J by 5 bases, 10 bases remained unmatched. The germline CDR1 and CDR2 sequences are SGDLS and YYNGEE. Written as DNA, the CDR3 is TGTGCCAGCAGCGGTTTAGCGGGGCTGGGGCACAATGAGCAGTTCTTC. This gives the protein CASSGLAGLGHNEQFF.

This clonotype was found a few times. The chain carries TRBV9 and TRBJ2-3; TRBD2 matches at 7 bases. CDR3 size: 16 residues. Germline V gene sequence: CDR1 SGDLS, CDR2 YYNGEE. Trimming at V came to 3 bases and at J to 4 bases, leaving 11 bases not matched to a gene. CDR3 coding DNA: TGTGCCAGCAGCGCCGGGACCGGGGGGTACGCAGATACGCAGTATTTT. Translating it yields CASSAGTGGYADTQYF. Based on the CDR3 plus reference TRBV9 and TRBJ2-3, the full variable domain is DSGVTQTPKHLITATGQRVTLRCSPRSGDLSVYWYQQSLDQGLQFLIQYYNGEERAKGNILERFSAQQFPDLHSELNLSSLELGDSALYFCASSAGTGGYADTQYFGPGTRLTVL.

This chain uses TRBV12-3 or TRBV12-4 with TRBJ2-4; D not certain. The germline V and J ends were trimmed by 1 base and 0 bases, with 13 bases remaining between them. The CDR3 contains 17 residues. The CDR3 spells CASSLVKGGLAKNIQYF. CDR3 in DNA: TGTGCCAGCAGTTTAGTGAAGGGCGGATTAGCCAAAAACATTCAGTACTTC.

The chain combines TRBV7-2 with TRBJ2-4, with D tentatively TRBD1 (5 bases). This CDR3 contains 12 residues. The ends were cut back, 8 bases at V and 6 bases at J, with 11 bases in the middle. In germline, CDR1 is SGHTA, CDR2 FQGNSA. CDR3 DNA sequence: TGTGCCAGCGGCCTACAGGCAAACATTCAGTACTTC. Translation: CASGLQANIQYF.

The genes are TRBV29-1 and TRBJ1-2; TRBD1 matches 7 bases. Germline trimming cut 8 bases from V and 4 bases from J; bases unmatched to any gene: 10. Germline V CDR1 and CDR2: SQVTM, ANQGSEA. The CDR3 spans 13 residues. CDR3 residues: CSTVDREGYGYTF. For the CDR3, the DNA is TGCAGCACGGTCGACAGGGAGGGCTATGGCTACACCTTC.

The CDR3 here is CSAKSTGGSHYGYTF. The CDR3 region has the DNA TGCAGTGCTAAGTCAACAGGGGGATCCCACTATGGCTACACCTTC. The V and J genes are TRBV20-1 and TRBJ1-2; TRBD1 agrees at 8 bases. Trimming took 4 bases from V and 3 from J; bases not matched to a gene: 10. From germline, CDR1 is DFQATT and CDR2 SNEGSKA (reference sequence). The CDR3 runs 15 residues.

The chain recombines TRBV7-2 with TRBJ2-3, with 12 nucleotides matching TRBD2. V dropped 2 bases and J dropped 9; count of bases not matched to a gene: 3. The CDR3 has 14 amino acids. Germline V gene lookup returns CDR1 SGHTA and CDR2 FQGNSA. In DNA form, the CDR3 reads TGTGCCAGCAGCTTACTAGCGGGGGGGAGAACGCAGTATTTT. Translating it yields CASSLLAGGRTQYF.

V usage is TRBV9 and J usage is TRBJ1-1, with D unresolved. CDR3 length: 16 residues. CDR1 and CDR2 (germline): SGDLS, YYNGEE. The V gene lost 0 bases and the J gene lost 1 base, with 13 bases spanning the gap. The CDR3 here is CASSVEEGEENTEAFF. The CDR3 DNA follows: TGTGCCAGCAGCGTAGAGGAGGGAGAAGAGAACACTGAAGCTTTCTTT.

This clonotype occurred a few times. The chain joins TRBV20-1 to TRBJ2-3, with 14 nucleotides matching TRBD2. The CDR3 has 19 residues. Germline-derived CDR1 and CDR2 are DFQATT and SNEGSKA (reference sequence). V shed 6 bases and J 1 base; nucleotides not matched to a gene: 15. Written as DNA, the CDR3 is TGCAGTGCCCCTACCGGGACTAGCGGGGGCTTAAGGGGCACAGATACGCAGTATTTT. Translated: CSAPTGTSGGLRGTDTQYF.

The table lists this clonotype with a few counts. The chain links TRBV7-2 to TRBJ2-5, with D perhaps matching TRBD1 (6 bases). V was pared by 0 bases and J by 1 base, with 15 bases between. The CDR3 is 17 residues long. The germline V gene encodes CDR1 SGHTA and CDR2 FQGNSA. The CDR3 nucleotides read TGTGCCAGCAGCTTAGCGCTACAGGGCTTTTTCCAAGAGACCCAGTACTTC. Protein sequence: CASSLALQGFFQETQYF.